This TCR beta chain was captured in a study of OX40 agonist ivuxolimab in advanced cancers. A note on the overall study: Ivuxolimab was a fully human IgG2 agonistic monoclonal antibody targeting the costimulatory receptor OX40 (CD134). Intravenous ivuxolimab was administered to patients every 2 weeks at six dose levels: 0.01, 0.1, 0.3, 1.5, 3 and 10 mg/kg. Prior anti-PD-1, anti-PD-L1 or anti-CTLA-4 therapy was permitted, and 30% to 45% of dose-escalation patients had received checkpoint inhibitors. Partial responses occurred in three dose-escalation patients: two with cutaneous melanoma and one with hepatocellular carcinoma. Of the 50 to 55 patients in dose escalation, some 20 had hepatocellular carcinoma, about 15 had melanoma, 9 had renal cell carcinoma and 9 had head and neck cancer. The purpose of peripheral TCRbeta sequencing was to test whether ivuxolimab changed TCR sequence diversity and led to clonal T-cell expansion. In the dose-escalation cohort, around four fifths of patients were male, and the mean age was around 60 years, with a range of about 23 to 90. The paper reports the monotherapy dose-escalation portion (N = 52 patients) of the phase I ivuxolimab trial. Broader findings and caveats from the paper: In partial responders in the 0.1-3.0 mg/kg groups, normalized peripheral clonal expansion was found to be among the lowest, especially among CD8+ T cells. On average, CD8+ T cells showed more expanded clones than CD4+ T cells after ivuxolimab. Clonal expansion of both CD4+ and CD8+ blood T cells was observed from baseline to week 6 at doses 0.1 to 3.0 mg/kg. Antigen specificity was not determined for the clonally expanded peripheral T cells. Low levels of normalized T-cell clonal expansion were also seen in some nonresponding patients.

A note on this clone: The antigen it recognizes is unknown. Base qualities are missing; no much larger clone stands one base away.

Genomic DNA was extracted from sorted cells for sequencing of the TCRbeta CDR3 region. TCRbeta CDR3 regions were sequenced using the immunoSEQ Assay. TCRdb provides this immuneACCESS table in a form limited to in-frame rearrangements. Some clones are lacking; in checked studies, under half of them reflect an unresolved V gene, and why the rest are absent is not known. The sample table contains 25,000 to 40,000 clones; only one count was recorded for over 80% of them. The ten largest clonotypes hold 15% to 20% of the sample. Germline trimming amounts to 3 bases on V and 6 bases on J, with 6 as the count of junction bases outside the gene matches. The germline V gene (reference sequence) yields MNHEY for CDR1 and SMNVEV for CDR2. From the cysteine through the phenylalanine, the CDR3 covers 15 amino acids. Left in the record is the CDR3 DNA by itself, 45 bases read in frame from the first base. The trial excluded patients who had a history of autoimmune disease or were on systemic immunosuppression. Peripheral blood for TCR sequencing was collected from all dose cohorts at baseline, on cycle 4 day 1, and on cycle 7 day 1. The samples were taken from a phase I, first-in-human, multicenter, open-label dose-escalation trial of ivuxolimab. Adults with locally advanced or metastatic melanoma, renal cell carcinoma, hepatocellular carcinoma or head and neck squamous cell carcinoma were enrolled in the trial. Before TCR sequencing, CD4+ T cells and CD8+ T cells from peripheral blood were sorted into separate populations.

The rearranged chain carries TRBV27 and TRBJ2-2; 8 bases in between match TRBD1. This specimen was CD4+ or CD8+ T cells sorted from blood, taken in a trial of the OX40 agonist ivuxolimab. This clonotype was obtained from an adult with an advanced solid tumor such as melanoma, head and neck, liver or kidney cancer. DNA sequence: TGTGCCAGCAGTTTTACAGGGGGAAGGTCCGGGGAGCTGTTTTTT. This yields the protein CASSFTGGRSGELFF.